These 31 T cell receptor beta chains were all obtained from the same sample, sequenced in a study of blood T cell repertoires in COVID-19 (dated by TCRdb to the early 2020s). The library was built by means of the immunoSEQ multiplex PCR assay. TCRdb took this table from immuneACCESS and kept in-frame rearrangements with V and J called. Such tables lack part of the clones; where checked against another copy, unresolved V genes explain under half of the gap, and the rest is unexplained. Here the sample has a few hundred thousand clones; about 90% occur a single time. The ten largest make up approximately 3.1% of the sample. Sequencing was done on a sample of PBMCs or T cells enriched from blood (not recorded which). The receptors were gathered from a young woman who had recovered from COVID-19.

V usage is TRBV14 and J usage is TRBJ2-7; 12 bases are a match to TRBD2. Germline CDR1 SGHDN, CDR2 FVKESK. This CDR3 spans 16 amino acids. Trimming took 2 bases from V and 2 from J; bases not matched to a gene: 4. The chain's CDR3 is CASSQLGLAGAYEQYF. CDR3 coding DNA: TGTGCCAGCAGCCAACTGGGACTAGCGGGCGCCTACGAGCAGTACTTC.

This chain joins TRBV2 and TRBJ2-7; 9 bases map to TRBD2. The CDR3 runs to 14 residues. Per germline, CDR1 SNHLY and CDR2 FYNNEI. J lost 0 bases, V lost 6 bases, and 3 bases had no gene match. The CDR3 is CASRNSGSSYEQYF. CDR3 coding DNA: TGTGCCAGCAGAAATAGCGGGAGCTCCTACGAGCAGTACTTC.

The chain recombines TRBV7-6 with TRBJ1-3; TRBD1 aligns across 8 bases. From germline, CDR1 is SGHVS and CDR2 FNYEAQ. V lost 5 bases and J lost 2; bases outside the gene matches: 8. The CDR3 has 16 amino acids. The CDR3: CASSPRQGSPGNTIYF. The CDR3 nucleotides are TGTGCCAGCAGCCCTCGACAGGGGAGTCCTGGAAACACCATATATTTT.

V is TRBV5-1 and J is TRBJ1-5; D call uncertain. This CDR3 has 13 amino acids. Germline-derived CDR1 and CDR2 are SGHRS and YFSETQ. V shed 0 bases and J shed 7 bases, with 8 bases lying between them. CDR3 in DNA: TGCGCCAGCAGCTTGGCTGGTAGCCAGCCCCAGCATTTT. This encodes CASSLAGSQPQHF.

The sample holds a few counts of this clone. The chain employs TRBV4-2 and TRBJ2-1, with TRBD2 matching over 9 bases. Per germline, CDR1 LGHNA and CDR2 YNFKEQ. This CDR3 is 16 amino acids long. V dropped 0 bases and J dropped 6; count of bases not matched to a gene: 6. CDR3 sequence (DNA): TGTGCCAGCAGCCAAGAGGCAGCGGGAGGAGGCAATGAGCAGTTCTTC. Protein: CASSQEAAGGGNEQFF.

V is TRBV6-1 and J is TRBJ1-6; weak D call: TRBD1 (6 bases). In germline, CDR1 is MNHNS, CDR2 SASEGT. Trimming removed 2 bases at V and 14 bases at J, with 25 bases between. The CDR3 runs to 17 residues. The CDR3 sequence: CASSESPSGQKGGTLHF. The DNA for the CDR3 is TGTGCCAGCAGTGAATCCCCATCGGGACAAAAAGGGGGAACCCTCCACTTT.

This chain joins TRBV3-1 (or the pseudogene TRBV3-2) and TRBJ1-2; no clear D. Trimming pared 1 base from V and 2 bases from J, leaving 5 bases between. CDR1 is LGHDT and CDR2 is YNNKEL in the germline V gene (reference sequence). The CDR3 totals 13 residues. CDR3 sequence: CASSQVPNYGYTF. The CDR3 DNA sequence: TGTGCCAGCAGCCAAGTCCCGAACTATGGCTACACCTTC.

The chain joins TRBV12-5 to TRBJ1-5, with TRBD1 matching 7 bases. This CDR3 spans 19 amino acids. The germline CDR1 and CDR2 sequences are LGHNT and FRNRAP. J was trimmed by 2 bases and V by 6 bases; bases with no gene match: 19. The CDR3 reads CASGQTFPDRADGNQPQHF. CDR3 coding DNA: TGTGCTAGTGGCCAAACCTTCCCAGACAGGGCGGATGGCAATCAGCCCCAGCATTTT.

V gene TRBV11-2 combines with J gene TRBJ1-1; tentatively, D is TRBD1 (6 bases). V gave up 2 bases and J gave up 3 bases, with 13 bases separating them. CDR1 SGHAT and CDR2 FQNNGV come from the germline V gene. The CDR3 runs 15 residues. CDR3 nucleotides: TGTGCCAGCAGCTTATCGATCAGGGGAGACACTGAAGCTTTCTTT. Amino acid sequence: CASSLSIRGDTEAFF. The full variable domain, rest sourced from reference TRBV11-2 and TRBJ1-1, is EAGVAQSPRYKIIEKRQSVAFWCNPISGHATLYWYQQILGQGPKLLIQFQNNGVVDDSQLPKDRFSAERLKGVDSTLKIQPAKLEDSAVYLCASSLSIRGDTEAFFGQGTRLTVV.

This clone has only a few counts. V is TRBV27 and J is TRBJ2-1; 7 nucleotides align to TRBD1. Unmatched junction bases numbered 14, after V lost 5 bases and J lost 4 bases. CDR3 length: 17 residues. Germline CDR1 MNHEY, CDR2 SMNVEV (reference sequence). CDR3 region: CASSNLPRQGKYNEQFF. DNA of the CDR3: TGTGCCAGCAGTAACCTGCCGCGACAGGGCAAATACAATGAGCAGTTCTTC.

The chain couples TRBV7-9 to TRBJ2-1, with D unclear. Per the germline V gene, CDR1 is SEHNR and CDR2 is FQNEAQ (reference sequence). The CDR3 has 12 amino acids. V was trimmed by 3 bases and J by 7 bases, leaving 7 bases between them. The CDR3 DNA follows: TGTGCCAGCAGCTTGACCGGGAATGAGCAGTTCTTC. It yields the protein CASSLTGNEQFF.

The chain couples TRBV23-1 to TRBJ2-1; no reliable D call. TRBV23-1 is noted as an ORF with a role that remains uncertain. The V end lost 8 bases, the J end lost 12 bases, and 8 bases lay between the germline ends. The CDR3 consists of 9 residues. DNA of the CDR3: TGCGCCAGCCCGCCGGGGCAGTTCTTC. Translation gives CASPPGQFF.

The V call is TRBV5-6, the J call TRBJ2-2, with TRBD1 matching 7 bases. This CDR3 comprises 15 residues. The ends lost 0 bases at V and 6 bases at J; junction bases unmatched: 5. In germline, CDR1 is SGHDT, CDR2 YYEEEE. The CDR3 region has the DNA TGTGCCAGCAGCTTGGACAGGGGCAACGCCGGGGAGCTGTTTTTT. Its protein product is CASSLDRGNAGELFF.

The chain couples TRBV5-1 to TRBJ1-1, with 8 bases aligning to TRBD1. CDR1 SGHRS and CDR2 YFSETQ come from the germline V gene. The CDR3 has 14 residues. The trim removed 4 bases at V and 0 bases at J, leaving 2 bases unmatched. The CDR3 sequence: CASSAQGVNTEAFF. CDR3 in DNA: TGCGCCAGCAGCGCACAGGGGGTGAACACTGAAGCTTTCTTT.

V and J are TRBV27 and TRBJ2-7, with D uncertain. The V end lost 5 bases, the J end lost 4 bases, and 15 bases lay between the germline ends. This CDR3 region has 14 residues. Germline values: CDR1 MNHEY, CDR2 SMNVEV (reference sequence). The CDR3 coding sequence is TGTGCCAGCAGTCCGACGACTCCGCTATACGAGCAGTACTTC. Protein product: CASSPTTPLYEQYF.

In DNA, the CDR3 is TGCGCCAGCAGCTTGGCAGGGGATGGAGATACGCAGTATTTT. Residues: CASSLAGDGDTQYF. The chain recombines TRBV5-1 with TRBJ2-3; TRBD1 might be the D (6 bases). V was pared by 0 bases and J by 5 bases, with 10 bases between. This CDR3 spans 14 amino acids. In germline, CDR1 is SGHRS, CDR2 YFSETQ.

V gene TRBV2 combines with J gene TRBJ1-2, with D perhaps TRBD1 (5 bases). The CDR3 runs 13 residues. The V gene's germline CDR1 is SNHLY and CDR2 FYNNEI. The V end lost 0 bases, the J end lost 7 bases, and 9 bases lay between the germline ends. The CDR3 DNA sequence: TGTGCCAGCAGTGAAGCCATTAGGGGTGGCTACACCTTC. It codes for CASSEAIRGGYTF.

This sequence joins TRBV11-2 and TRBJ2-5; D is undetermined. This CDR3 is built from 12 residues. V was clipped by 2 bases and J by 4 bases, with 5 bases between them. The germline CDR1 and CDR2 sequences are SGHAT and FQNNGV. The CDR3 nucleotides read TGTGCCAGCAGCTTATCTTTAGAGACCCAGTACTTC. As protein: CASSLSLETQYF.

The chain carries TRBV6-5 and TRBJ1-2, with a tentative D call TRBD1 (5 bases). The V end was cut by 0 bases, the J end by 7 bases, with 12 bases between. Germline assignment: CDR1 MNHEY and CDR2 SVGAGI. The CDR3 spans 14 residues. This chain's CDR3 is CASSYSGPKGGYTF. The CDR3 DNA reads as TGTGCCAGCAGTTACTCGGGGCCGAAGGGTGGCTACACCTTC.

V gene TRBV4-1 combines with J gene TRBJ2-7; 8 bases are a match to TRBD2. Germline V lookup: CDR1 MGHRA, CDR2 YSYEKL. The CDR3 extends over 16 amino acids. Trimming cost V 0 bases and J 8 bases; bases outside gene matches: 12. CDR3 sequence: CASSQDRGGAGEKQYF. The CDR3 coding sequence is TGCGCCAGCAGCCAAGATAGGGGTGGAGCGGGAGAGAAGCAGTACTTC.

V and J are TRBV28 and TRBJ1-6; D might be TRBD1 (6 bases). Germline V gives CDR1 MDHEN, CDR2 SYDVKM. Trimming pared 6 bases from V and 1 base from J, leaving 7 bases between. The CDR3 length is 14 residues. DNA of the CDR3: TGTGCCAGCAGCACAGGGTCCTATAATTCACCCCTCCACTTT. Amino acid sequence: CASSTGSYNSPLHF.

The chain uses TRBV5-1 and TRBJ2-7, with a possible D match to TRBD1 (7 bases). Trimming removed 4 bases from V and 4 bases from J, with 18 bases in between. Germline V CDR1 and CDR2: SGHRS, YFSETQ. This CDR3 has 15 residues. The CDR3 loop reads CASSARGQGGYEQYF. The CDR3 coding sequence is TGCGCCAGCAGCGCAAGGGGGCAGGGGGGTTACGAGCAGTACTTC.

In regard to this clone: Other DNA variants within this sample encode the same CDR3. The chain links TRBV19 to TRBJ1-2; 7 bases are shared with TRBD1. With V trimmed by 6 bases and J by 8 bases, 6 bases remained unmatched. This CDR3 contains 12 residues. Per the germline V gene, CDR1 is LNHDA and CDR2 is SQIVND (reference sequence). Here the CDR3 DNA reads TGTGCCAGTAGCCCACGACAGGGCGGCTACACCTTC. Translated: CASSPRQGGYTF. The whole variable domain, filled in from reference TRBV19 and TRBJ1-2, reads DGGITQSPKYLFRKEGQNVTLSCEQNLNHDAMYWYRQDPGQGLRLIYYSQIVNDFQKGDIAEGYSVSREKKESFPLTVTSAQKNPTAFYLCASSPRQGGYTFGSGTRLTVV.

The chain carries TRBV28 and TRBJ2-2; D remains ambiguous. The CDR3 totals 17 residues. Germline V CDR1 and CDR2: MDHEN, SYDVKM. Trimming took off 5 bases at V and 1 base at J, with 17 bases between the two ends. Written as DNA, the CDR3 is TGTGCCAGCAGTCCACTCCAACCCAGGCGGAACACCGGGGAGCTGTTTTTT. Residues: CASSPLQPRRNTGELFF.

The rearrangement joins TRBV19 to TRBJ2-6; TRBD1 might be the D (6 bases). The V and J ends lost 4 bases and 0 bases respectively, with 10 bases between them. There are 16 residues in the CDR3. Germline CDR1 LNHDA, CDR2 SQIVND (reference sequence). CDR3 in DNA: TGTGCCAGTAGTAATCGACAGGTCTCTGGGGCCAACGTCCTGACTTTC. This gives the protein CASSNRQVSGANVLTF.

This clone was detected once. The DNA for the CDR3 is TGTGCCAGCAGCTTAGGTGGGGGGGACTACAATGAGCAGTTCTTC. Its translation is CASSLGGGDYNEQFF. The chain is built from TRBV7-6 and TRBJ2-1; 7 bases align to TRBD2. V gave up 1 base and J gave up 3 bases; unmatched junction bases: 3. There are 15 residues in the CDR3. Germline CDR1 SGHVS, CDR2 FNYEAQ.

This CDR3 is CASSRTDDSPLHF. The CDR3 DNA is TGTGCCAGCAGCCGGACAGACGATTCACCCCTCCACTTT. This chain joins TRBV5-5 and TRBJ1-6; TRBD1 is a possible D gene (6 bases). This CDR3 is 13 amino acids long. V was clipped by 4 bases and J by 8 bases, with 10 bases between them. Germline V gene lookup returns CDR1 SGHKS and CDR2 YYEKEE (reference sequence).

This clone showed up just a few times. V gene TRBV2 combines with J gene TRBJ1-1; D is undetermined. The V gene's germline CDR1 is SNHLY and CDR2 FYNNEI. V lost 2 bases and J lost 1, with 11 bases in between. The CDR3 is made up of 15 amino acids. CDR3 protein: CASSEPYSENTEAFF. The CDR3, as DNA: TGTGCCAGCAGTGAACCGTATAGCGAGAACACTGAAGCTTTCTTT. Combining the CDR3 with reference TRBV2 and TRBJ1-1 gives the whole variable domain EPEVTQTPSHQVTQMGQEVILRCVPISNHLYFYWYRQILGQKVEFLVSFYNNEISEKSEIFDDQFSVERPDGSNFTLKIRSTKLEDSAMYFCASSEPYSENTEAFFGQGTRLTVV.

The chain links TRBV28 to TRBJ2-5; 9 bases are shared with TRBD2. The ends lost 8 bases at V and 0 bases at J; junction bases unmatched: 4. This CDR3 has 14 amino acids. Germline values: CDR1 MDHEN, CDR2 SYDVKM. CDR3 protein: CASYASGDQETQYF. CDR3 nucleotide sequence: TGTGCCAGCTACGCTAGCGGGGACCAAGAGACCCAGTACTTC.

This chain uses TRBV5-4 with TRBJ2-5; 7 nucleotides agree with TRBD2. In germline, CDR1 is SGHNT, CDR2 YYREEE (reference sequence). Losses at the gene ends were 2 bases for V and 0 bases for J; bases not matched to a gene: 4. The CDR3 length is 15 residues. CDR3 residues: CASSFFGGNQETQYF. CDR3 in DNA: TGTGCCAGCAGCTTCTTCGGGGGGAACCAAGAGACCCAGTACTTC.

The rearrangement uses TRBV19 and TRBJ1-3; no definite D call. The V gene lost 6 bases and the J gene lost 0 bases, with 15 bases spanning the gap. The CDR3 is 16 residues long. Germline assignment: CDR1 LNHDA and CDR2 SQIVND (reference sequence). CDR3 sequence (DNA): TGTGCCAGTAGACCAACATCAACGCCCTCTGGAAACACCATATATTTT. Translation gives CASRPTSTPSGNTIYF.